Listed here are 6 T cell receptor beta chains from one sample, sequenced in a study of blood T cells in healthy people across ages. Combining a sample-barcoded 5' primer with a J-beta primer mix, a second PCR ran for about 6 to 11 cycles. TCRdb reanalysed the 5' RACE reads using MiXCR and keeps one entry per CDR3 protein. The sample records about 1.7 million distinct CDR3 sequences, 25% to 30% being singletons. Sequencing used blood. These receptors all come from a woman aged 25 to 39 in good health.

This sequence joins TRBV20-1 and TRBJ2-7, with 10 bases matching TRBD2. Per germline, CDR1 DFQATT and CDR2 SNEGSKA (reference sequence). V gave up 0 bases and J gave up 2 bases; unmatched junction bases: 10. The CDR3 is 17 residues long. The CDR3: CSARDQGSGRVPYEQYF. For the CDR3, the DNA is TGCAGTGCTAGAGATCAGGGAAGCGGGAGGGTACCCTACGAGCAGTACTTC.

This clonotype came up a few times. The chain carries TRBV12-3 or TRBV12-4 and TRBJ2-3, with 10 bases aligning to TRBD2. The CDR3 is made up of 16 amino acids. V lost 4 bases, J lost 2 bases, and 6 bases stayed unmatched. For the CDR3, the DNA is TGTGCCAGCAGTTCTCGGACTAGCGGTTACACAGATACGCAGTATTTT. Amino acid sequence: CASSSRTSGYTDTQYF.

The rearrangement uses TRBV10-2 and TRBJ1-6; 9 positions match TRBD1. This CDR3 region has 14 residues. CDR1 is WSHSY, CDR2 SAAADI, per germline. Germline trimming cut 6 bases from V and 10 bases from J; bases unmatched to any gene: 7. CDR3 coding DNA: TGCGCCAGCAGGGATGGGACAGGGAACTCACCCCTCCACTTT. This sequence encodes CASRDGTGNSPLHF.

This rearrangement joins TRBV20-1 to TRBJ2-1; D ambiguous. CDR1 is DFQATT, CDR2 SNEGSKA, per germline (reference sequence). CDR3 size: 16 residues. Deletions cut 3 bases from V and 3 bases from J, with 18 bases between. The CDR3 DNA sequence: TGCAGTGCTAGCGTCAATCAGGCCTTGGGCTACAATGAGCAGTTCTTC. Translation: CSASVNQALGYNEQFF.

To note about this clonotype: One end of the junction is discordant with germline, which a read error may explain. V is TRBV6-5 and J is TRBJ1-2, with D unresolved. Germline V gives CDR1 MNHEY, CDR2 SVGAGI. The CDR3 runs 14 residues. Written as DNA, the CDR3 is TGTGCCAACAGTTACTCCTTCGGCAACTATGGCTACACCTTC. Translation gives CANSYSFGNYGYTF.

This chain joins TRBV3-1 and TRBJ2-1, with a possible D match to TRBD2 (6 bases). Germline CDR1 is LGHDT and CDR2 is YNNKEL (reference sequence). The CDR3 is 16 amino acids. Deletions cut 1 base from V and 10 bases from J, with 20 bases between. CDR3 protein: CASSQVFGSLTREQFF. CDR3 in DNA: TGTGCCAGCAGCCAAGTTTTCGGGAGCCTGACCCGAGAGCAGTTCTTC.